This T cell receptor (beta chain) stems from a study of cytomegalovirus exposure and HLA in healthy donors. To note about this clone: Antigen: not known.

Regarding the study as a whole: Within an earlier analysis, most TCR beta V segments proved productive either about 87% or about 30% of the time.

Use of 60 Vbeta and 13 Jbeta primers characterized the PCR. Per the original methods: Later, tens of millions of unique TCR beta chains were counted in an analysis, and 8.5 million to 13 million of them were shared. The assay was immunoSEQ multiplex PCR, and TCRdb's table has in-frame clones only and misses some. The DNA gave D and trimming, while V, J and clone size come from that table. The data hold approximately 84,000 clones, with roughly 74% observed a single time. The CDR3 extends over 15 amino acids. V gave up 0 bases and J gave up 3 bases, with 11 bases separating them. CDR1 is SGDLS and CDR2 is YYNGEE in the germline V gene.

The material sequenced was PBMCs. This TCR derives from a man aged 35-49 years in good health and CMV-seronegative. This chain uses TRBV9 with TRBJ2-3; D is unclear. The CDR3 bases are TGTGCCAGCAGCGTAGCGCTATCTGGTACAGATACGCAGTATTTT. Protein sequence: CASSVALSGTDTQYF.